The clone carrying this T cell receptor beta chain has a count of ten or more. Antigen: not known. A junction end diverges from the germline sequence, so it may reflect a read error. This specimen comes from a study of T-cell reconstitution after alpha-beta-depleted transplantation in children. The CDR3 contains 12 residues. CDR1 is MDHEN, CDR2 SYDVKM, per germline. Study findings and constraints: Once a year had passed after transplant, T-cell counts and diversity came mostly from newly produced T cells. Reports say that about two months after transplant, the alpha-beta T cells came out of several hundred graft clones that had expanded.

Preparation of the TCRbeta library was carried out with unique molecular identifiers. Via MiXCR, TCRdb re-called the PCR reads, giving one row per CDR3 protein. Of about 97,000 distinct CDR3 sequences in the sample, under 9% were seen once. The sample consisted of PBMCs, taken before TCRalphabeta/CD19-depleted stem cell transplant. The sequence was collected from a boy between 2 and 10 years old with acute lymphoblastic leukemia, due to receive a stem cell transplant. V usage is TRBV28 and J usage is TRBJ1-1, with D possibly matching TRBD1 (5 bases). The CDR3 region is CASTLQAQAPLF. The CDR3 DNA reads as TGTGCCAGCACTCTACAGGCACAGGCCCCCCTTTTT.